This paragraph reports one TCR beta chain. The antigen is undetermined. Cycle 7 day 1, cycle 4 day 1, and baseline were the timepoints at which blood was sampled. This record belongs to a study of OX40 agonist ivuxolimab in advanced cancers. Study-wide results and limits: Normalized T-cell clonal expansion was also low in some nonresponders.

The CDR3 loop spans 12 amino acids. The V end was cut by 9 bases, the J end by 6 bases, with 12 bases between. Germline V CDR1 and CDR2: MDHEN, SYDVKM. The method was immunoSEQ multiplex PCR; TCRdb's version includes in-frame clones alone and lacks a portion of them. The sample records roughly 90,000 clones, roughly 90% being singletons. This chain connects TRBV28 to TRBJ1-5, with D perhaps matching TRBD1 (5 bases). The TCR originated in an adult with an advanced solid tumor such as melanoma, head and neck, liver or kidney cancer. The sequences come from CD4+ or CD8+ T cells sorted from blood, collected in a trial of the OX40 agonist ivuxolimab. In nucleotides, the CDR3 is TGTGCCAGTAGGTCGGGGGGTCAGCCCCAGCATTTT. Its protein product is CASRSGGQPQHF.